This T cell receptor (beta chain) was identified during a study of cytomegalovirus exposure and HLA in healthy donors. In the case of this clone: Antigen unknown.

PCR used 60 Vbeta primers and 13 Jbeta primers. The protocol was immunoSEQ multiplex PCR, while the TCRdb copy is restricted to in-frame clones and leaves out a portion. Altogether a few hundred thousand clones are present, approximately 78% being singletons, with the ten largest covering 2.5% to 3.5%. Findings of the study overall: Later on, an analysis showed TCR association rates differing by HLA locus, with DRB1 the most and HLA-C the fewest. Investigators reported more than 150 TCR beta chains as tied to cytomegalovirus.

Per germline, CDR1 SQVTM and CDR2 ANQGSEA. V was pared by 6 bases and J by 7 bases, with 17 bases between. The CDR3 loop spans 13 amino acids. Specimen: PBMCs. The clonotype was recovered from a man aged 25-45 years in good health and CMV-seronegative. V is TRBV29-1 and J is TRBJ2-3, with D tentatively TRBD2 (5 bases). The CDR3 region has the DNA TGCAGCGTGTCTCAGGACTCAGGTAATACGCAGTATTTT. It is translated as CSVSQDSGNTQYF.